Below are 18 T cell receptor beta chains sequenced from a single sample in a study of technical replicates of blood from a few donors. The method was immunoSEQ multiplex PCR; TCRdb's version includes in-frame clones alone and lacks a portion of them. The sample includes fewer than 100,000 clones, about 95% seen only once; the top ten take approximately 0.33%. The sample was T cells isolated from PBMCs. The receptors shown here come from a human donor in good health.

This clone turned up a few times. The CDR3 region is CASSDRDTYEQYF. CDR3 bases: TGTGCCAGTAGCGACAGGGATACCTACGAGCAGTACTTC. The chain links TRBV19 to TRBJ2-7; 7 bases are a match to TRBD1. The CDR3 contains 13 residues. Germline CDR1 reads LNHDA; CDR2 reads SQIVND (reference sequence). Trimming removed 6 bases from V and 2 bases from J; junction bases left unmatched: 4.

The chain combines TRBV6-5 with TRBJ1-1, with D unresolved. This CDR3 is built from 11 residues. Between the trimmed V and J ends, which lost 7 bases and 11 bases, there was a span of 14 bases. Germline V gene sequence: CDR1 MNHEY, CDR2 SVGAGI. Here the CDR3 DNA reads TGTGCCAGCAACTCTGGGAGCCATGCTTTCTTT. This codes for CASNSGSHAFF.

The chain employs TRBV9 and TRBJ2-7; 8 bases align to TRBD2. Looked up from germline, CDR1 is SGDLS and CDR2 is YYNGEE. J gave up 4 bases and V 3 bases, and 9 bases lay outside the gene matches. The CDR3 runs 15 residues. This CDR3 is CASSASGTGGYEQYF. The CDR3 nucleotides are TGTGCCAGCAGCGCTAGCGGTACGGGGGGGTACGAGCAGTACTTC.

The chain recombines TRBV30 with TRBJ2-2, with TRBD2 identical over 11 bases. V dropped 4 bases and J dropped 5; count of bases not matched to a gene: 6. The germline V gene has CDR1 GTSNPN and CDR2 SVGIG (reference sequence). The CDR3 sequence is 15 residues long. CDR3 loop: CAWIDLAGGTGELFF. In DNA form, the CDR3 reads TGTGCCTGGATAGACCTAGCGGGAGGAACCGGGGAGCTGTTTTTT. Full variable domain (rest looked up from reference TRBV30 and TRBJ2-2): SQTIHQWPATLVQPVGSPLSLECTVEGTSNPNLYWYRQAAGRGLQLLFYSVGIGQISSEVPQNLSASRPQDRQFILSSKKLLLSDSGFYLCAWIDLAGGTGELFFGEGSRLTVL.

The chain combines TRBV25-1 with TRBJ2-3; 9 positions match TRBD2. This CDR3 contains 14 residues. V dropped 4 bases and J dropped 8; count of bases not matched to a gene: 7. CDR1 is MGHDK, CDR2 SYGVNS, per germline. The CDR3: CASSAPSGKGTQYF. In DNA, the CDR3 is TGTGCCAGCAGTGCGCCTAGCGGGAAAGGTACGCAGTATTTT.

V gene TRBV27 combines with J gene TRBJ2-7; 8 bases map to TRBD2. The germline CDR1 and CDR2 sequences are MNHEY and SMNVEV (reference sequence). CDR3 length: 15 amino acids. V shed 8 bases and J 3 bases; nucleotides not matched to a gene: 12. The CDR3 region has the DNA TGTGCCAGCGAGTGGCGGGGGGTCCTCTACTACGAGCAGTACTTC. This encodes CASEWRGVLYYEQYF.

The chain carries TRBV9 and TRBJ2-1; no reliable D call. The V end lost 4 bases, the J end lost 7 bases, and 9 bases lay between the germline ends. Germline loops: CDR1 SGDLS, CDR2 YYNGEE. This CDR3 has 12 residues. Here the CDR3 reads CASSQLSNEQFF. Written as DNA, the CDR3 is TGTGCCAGCAGCCAACTAAGTAATGAGCAGTTCTTC. The variable domain in full, with the rest retrieved from reference TRBV9 and TRBJ2-1, is DSGVTQTPKHLITATGQRVTLRCSPRSGDLSVYWYQQSLDQGLQFLIQYYNGEERAKGNILERFSAQQFPDLHSELNLSSLELGDSALYFCASSQLSNEQFFGPGTRLTVL.

The chain is built from TRBV5-1 and TRBJ2-7; TRBD2 agrees at 7 bases. V dropped 1 base and J dropped 0; count of bases not matched to a gene: 7. This CDR3 contains 16 residues. The germline gives CDR1 SGHRS, CDR2 YFSETQ. CDR3 protein: CASSLPPGTNSYEQYF. DNA of the CDR3: TGCGCCAGCAGCTTGCCCCCCGGGACTAACTCCTACGAGCAGTACTTC.

The chain combines TRBV28 with TRBJ1-1; no clear D gene. The CDR3 spans 14 residues. V lost 5 bases to trimming and J lost 2 bases, with 12 bases between them. The germline CDR1 and CDR2 sequences are MDHEN and SYDVKM. CDR3 region: CASSPSDFNTEAFF. DNA of the CDR3: TGTGCCAGCAGTCCGTCTGACTTTAACACTGAAGCTTTCTTT.

This clone was observed a single time. The chain links TRBV30 to TRBJ1-3, with D unclear. The CDR3 runs 11 residues. CDR1 and CDR2 (germline): GTSNPN, SVGIG (reference sequence). Trimming took off 2 bases at V and 4 bases at J, with 3 bases between the two ends. The CDR3: CAWSSGNTIYF. DNA for the CDR3: TGTGCCTGGAGTTCGGGAAACACCATATATTTT.

V and J are TRBV7-2 and TRBJ1-2; weak D call: TRBD1 (6 bases). Deletions cut 3 bases from V and 8 bases from J, with 10 bases between. The length of the CDR3 is 12 residues. The germline V gene has CDR1 SGHTA and CDR2 FQGNSA. The CDR3 reads CASSLQGHGYTF. The CDR3 DNA sequence: TGTGCCAGCAGCTTGCAGGGACACGGCTACACCTTC.

The rearrangement uses TRBV27 and TRBJ1-1; D uncertain. Germline values: CDR1 MNHEY, CDR2 SMNVEV (reference sequence). The CDR3 covers 15 residues. V lost 8 bases to trimming and J lost 2 bases, with 18 bases between them. The CDR3 DNA reads as TGTGCCAGCGTTCGGAGGACTGGGGTAAACACTGAAGCTTTCTTT. Translated, it gives CASVRRTGVNTEAFF.

This chain links TRBV19 with TRBJ1-2, with 8 bases matching TRBD1. Germline V gives CDR1 LNHDA, CDR2 SQIVND (reference sequence). CDR3 length: 13 amino acids. With 8 bases clipped from V and 2 bases from J, the junction kept 4 bases outside the gene matches. The CDR3 DNA reads TGTGCCAGTGGGGACAGGAGCAACTATGGCTACACCTTC. Translated, it gives CASGDRSNYGYTF.

The V gene is TRBV9, the J gene TRBJ1-3; D possibly corresponds to TRBD1 (5 bases). CDR3 size: 15 residues. Germline assignment: CDR1 SGDLS and CDR2 YYNGEE. The V end lost 4 bases, the J end lost 8 bases, and 19 bases lay between the germline ends. The DNA of the CDR3 is TGTGCCAGCAGCCCCAGAAGACGGGGGGGTGACACCATATATTTT. Translation gives CASSPRRRGGDTIYF.

The chain couples TRBV10-3 to TRBJ2-7; tentative D call: TRBD2 (5 bases). In germline, CDR1 is ENHRY, CDR2 SYGVKD. The length of the CDR3 is 14 residues. The ends were cut back, 7 bases at V and 3 bases at J, with 16 bases in the middle. CDR3 coding DNA: TGTGCCATCAAGGAAGAGACTATAAACTACGAGCAGTACTTC. The encoded protein is CAIKEETINYEQYF.

This clone showed up just once. The chain employs TRBV9 and TRBJ2-5; the D gene is possibly TRBD1 (6 bases). This CDR3 spans 15 amino acids. Germline loops: CDR1 SGDLS, CDR2 YYNGEE. Trimming left V 0 bases short and J 2 bases short, with 11 bases between. The CDR3 region has the DNA TGTGCCAGCAGCGTAGAAAGGACAGCTCAAGAGACCCAGTACTTC. Translated: CASSVERTAQETQYF.

This chain links TRBV6-4 with TRBJ2-1; TRBD2 matches 8 bases. The V segment lost 3 bases and the J segment 8 bases; nucleotides outside the gene matches: 6. This CDR3 spans 14 amino acids. Germline loops: CDR1 MRHNA, CDR2 SNTAGT. CDR3 in amino acids: CASSESGSIDEQFF. In DNA, the CDR3 is TGTGCCAGCAGTGAGAGCGGGAGTATCGATGAGCAGTTCTTC.

V and J are TRBV19 and TRBJ2-1; possible D gene TRBD2, 5 bases. The CDR3 loop spans 13 amino acids. Trimming took off 2 bases at V and 8 bases at J, with 10 bases between the two ends. In germline, CDR1 is LNHDA, CDR2 SQIVND (reference sequence). CDR3: CASSISRGYEQFF. The DNA for the CDR3 is TGTGCCAGTAGTATAAGTCGGGGATATGAGCAGTTCTTC. The whole variable domain, filled in from reference TRBV19 and TRBJ2-1, reads DGGITQSPKYLFRKEGQNVTLSCEQNLNHDAMYWYRQDPGQGLRLIYYSQIVNDFQKGDIAEGYSVSREKKESFPLTVTSAQKNPTAFYLCASSISRGYEQFFGPGTRLTVL.